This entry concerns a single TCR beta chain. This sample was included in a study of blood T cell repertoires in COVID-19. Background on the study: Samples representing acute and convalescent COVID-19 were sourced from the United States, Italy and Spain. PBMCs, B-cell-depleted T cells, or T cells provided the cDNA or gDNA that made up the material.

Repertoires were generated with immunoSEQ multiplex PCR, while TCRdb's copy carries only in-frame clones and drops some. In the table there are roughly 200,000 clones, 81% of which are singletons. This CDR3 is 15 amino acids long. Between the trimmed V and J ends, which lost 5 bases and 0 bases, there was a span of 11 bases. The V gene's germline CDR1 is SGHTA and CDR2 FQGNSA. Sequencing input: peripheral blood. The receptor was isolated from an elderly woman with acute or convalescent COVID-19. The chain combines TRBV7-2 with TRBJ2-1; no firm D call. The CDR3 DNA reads TGTGCCAGCAGCGAGAGCGTGAGCTCCTACAATGAGCAGTTCTTC. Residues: CASSESVSSYNEQFF.